This T cell receptor beta chain was recorded in a study of blood T cell repertoires in COVID-19. Across the whole study: T cells, B-cell-depleted T cells, or PBMCs supplied cDNA or gDNA.

The ends were cut back, 6 bases at V and 1 base at J, with 15 bases in the middle. The CDR3 is 16 amino acids. Germline assignment: CDR1 SNHLY and CDR2 FYNNEI. TCRdb's copy holds only in-frame clones and misses some; the assay was immunoSEQ multiplex PCR. Counted here are about 260,000 clones, about 91% occurring once; the ten biggest clones make up 2.5% to 3%. The receptor comes from a person between 18 and 35 years old with COVID-19, enrolled during active disease. The chain has TRBV2 and TRBJ2-2; the D gene is possibly TRBD2 (5 bases). The material sequenced was peripheral blood. As DNA, the CDR3 is TGTGCCAGCAGCCCGTCGGATGCGGGGAACACCGGGGAGCTGTTTTTT. It is translated as CASSPSDAGNTGELFF.